The sequence of this T cell receptor (beta chain) was determined in a study of T cell changes during pregnancy in multiple sclerosis. This CDR3 is 13 amino acids long. V was clipped by 2 bases and J by 7 bases, with 6 bases between them. The germline V gene has CDR1 WSHSY and CDR2 SAAADI. Sequencing was performed with immunoSEQ multiplex PCR; in TCRdb, only in-frame clones are kept and a portion is missing. Seen here are over 10,000 clones, approximately 89% observed once, and the top ten hold roughly 8%. Sequenced here: CD8+ T cells from peripheral blood mononuclear cells, sampled in the second trimester of pregnancy. The V call is TRBV10-2, the J call TRBJ1-6; D unclear. This TCR was recovered from a female donor in good health, enrolled as a control in a pregnancy study. The CDR3: CASSERENSPLHF. As DNA, the CDR3 is TGCGCCAGCAGTGAGAGGGAGAATTCACCCCTCCACTTT.